These 2 T cell receptor beta chains originate from one sample sequenced in a study of T cell responses to AZD1222 COVID-19 vaccine (dated by TCRdb to about 2021). The library relied on the immunoSEQ multiplex PCR assay. TCRdb re-hosts the immuneACCESS table, in-frame sequences only. Its copies lack some clones; in the studies checked, an unresolved V gene accounts for under half of them, and the cause for the rest is not known. In all, the sample holds 100,000 to 110,000 clones, and about 87% of those were seen once. Roughly 2% of the sample belongs to the ten largest clones. Reading the label with the study, this specimen's time point is: baseline before first vaccination. The source was peripheral blood, collected on day 0 of AZD1222 vaccination. The receptors here all came from an adult in good health.

The rearrangement uses TRBV28 and TRBJ1-2; D ambiguous. In germline, CDR1 is MDHEN, CDR2 SYDVKM. V was shortened by 4 bases and J by 8 bases, with 8 bases between the two germline ends. This CDR3 contains 11 residues. The CDR3 coding sequence is TGTGCCAGCAGTTCCAACAGAGGCTACACCTTC. Its translation: CASSSNRGYTF.

This clone was detected only once. This chain links TRBV4-1 with TRBJ1-5; no definite D call. CDR1 and CDR2 from the germline V gene are MGHRA and YSYEKL. The CDR3 is 16 residues long. The ends were cut back, 1 base at V and 1 base at J, with 11 bases in the middle. CDR3 bases: TGCGCCAGCAGCCAAGGGTCGGGATCGAGCAATCAGCCCCAGCATTTT. This translates into CASSQGSGSSNQPQHF.